Following are 9 T cell receptor beta chains from one sample sequenced in a study of post-analysis software for immune sequencing data. TCR beta libraries were prepared from cDNA with unique molecular identifiers. MiXCR was run by TCRdb on the PCR reads, yielding one entry per CDR3 protein. The sample lists 250,000 to 300,000 distinct CDR3 sequences, 36% occurring once. These receptors have no identified antigens. Study-level results: TRBV5-6, TRBV5-1 and TRBV20-1 belonged to a set of roughly 5 TRBV segments that were more frequent in patients than controls.

Sequencing input: blood. The receptors were sampled from a girl aged 5-17 years with multiple sclerosis.

Concerning this clonotype: This may come from a read error, since a much larger clone is one base off. This sequence joins TRBV20-1 and TRBJ2-5; D is perhaps TRBD2 (5 bases). The CDR3 length is 13 residues. Germline V lookup: CDR1 DFQATT, CDR2 SNEGSKA (reference sequence). The germline V and J ends were trimmed by 6 bases and 5 bases, with 16 bases remaining between them. DNA for the CDR3: TGCAGTGCCCTTAGTGGAGGACGCGAGACCCAGTACTTC. This encodes CSALSGGRETQYF.

This clonotype was seen many times. V is TRBV29-1 and J is TRBJ1-2; TRBD1 aligns across 7 bases. The CDR3 covers 12 residues. V lost 7 bases, J lost 2 bases, and 4 bases stayed unmatched. Germline V gene sequence: CDR1 SQVTM, CDR2 ANQGSEA. CDR3 in amino acids: CSADRANYGYTF. The DNA for the CDR3 is TGCAGCGCCGACAGGGCGAACTATGGCTACACCTTC.

CDR3 amino acids: CASIDRTTGELFF. CDR3 coding DNA: TGCGCCAGCATCGACAGAACCACCGGGGAGCTGTTTTTT. The chain has TRBV5-1 and TRBJ2-2, with D maybe TRBD1 (5 bases). There are 13 residues in the CDR3. Trimming pared 6 bases from V and 4 bases from J, leaving 10 bases between. In germline, CDR1 is SGHRS, CDR2 YFSETQ. The whole variable domain, filled in from reference TRBV5-1 and TRBJ2-2, reads KAGVTQTPRYLIKTRGQQVTLSCSPISGHRSVSWYQQTPGQGLQFLFEYFSETQRNKGNFPGRFSGRQFSNSRSEMNVSTLELGDSALYLCASIDRTTGELFFGEGSRLTVL.

The rearrangement uses TRBV5-1 and TRBJ1-5, with TRBD1 matching 8 bases. Germline values: CDR1 SGHRS, CDR2 YFSETQ. V shed 5 bases and J 9 bases; nucleotides not matched to a gene: 7. This CDR3 region has 13 residues. As DNA, the CDR3 is TGCGCCAGCAGGGACAGGGAAGGTCGGCCCCAGCATTTT. Protein: CASRDREGRPQHF.

This clonotype was seen many times. CDR3 DNA sequence: TGTGCCAGCAGCCAGCCTCCTTCACCCCTCCACTTT. Its protein is CASSQPPSPLHF. The V and J genes are TRBV14 and TRBJ1-6; D gene uncertain. Trimming took 3 bases from V and 9 from J, leaving 6 bases between them. CDR3 length: 12 amino acids. Per germline, CDR1 SGHDN and CDR2 FVKESK. The whole variable domain, filled in from reference TRBV14 and TRBJ1-6, reads EAGVTQFPSHSVIEKGQTVTLRCDPISGHDNLYWYRRVMGKEIKFLLHFVKESKQDESGMPNNRFLAERTGGTYSTLKVQPAELEDSGVYFCASSQPPSPLHFGNGTRLTVT.

This clonotype was seen ten or more times. V usage is TRBV28 and J usage is TRBJ2-4; TRBD1 matches 10 bases. The CDR3 contains 15 residues. Per the germline V gene, CDR1 is MDHEN and CDR2 is SYDVKM. J lost 6 bases, V lost 3 bases, and 5 bases had no gene match. The CDR3 DNA follows: TGTGCCAGCAGTTTTCGCCGGGACAGGGGAAACATTCAGTACTTC. The encoded protein is CASSFRRDRGNIQYF.

The rearrangement joins TRBV6-1 to TRBJ2-3; TRBD2 might be the D (6 bases). Trimming took off 6 bases at V and 4 bases at J, with 14 bases between the two ends. The germline CDR1 and CDR2 sequences are MNHNS and SASEGT. CDR3 length equals 14 residues. The CDR3 sequence is CASSRDSKPDTQYF. CDR3 DNA: TGTGCCAGCAGCCGGGACTCAAAACCAGATACGCAGTATTTT.

This clonotype was detected once. A much larger clone differs from this one at a single base, so this may be a read error. The chain joins TRBV6-5 to TRBJ1-2, with unresolved D. Germline V gene data show CDR1 as MNHEY and CDR2 as SVGAGI. Between the trimmed V and J ends, which lost 11 bases and 8 bases, there was a span of 15 bases. The CDR3 runs to 11 residues. The CDR3, as DNA: TGTGCCCGCTTTGGCCGCGGGGGCTACACCTTC. It yields the protein CARFGRGGYTF.

This clonotype has just a few counts. The V call is TRBV7-8, the J call TRBJ2-2, with no clear D. The CDR3 has 12 amino acids. The V end was cut by 7 bases, the J end by 6 bases, with 9 bases between. The germline V gene encodes CDR1 SGHVS and CDR2 FQNEAQ. CDR3 sequence reads: CASTTAPGELFF. The CDR3 DNA reads TGTGCCAGCACCACAGCTCCCGGGGAGCTGTTTTTT.